Here is one T cell receptor beta chain with its context. Sequencing used immunoSEQ multiplex PCR; TCRdb keeps in-frame clones, though not all of them. The table records 2 million to 2.5 million clones, just over 90% of them present only once. The CDR3 totals 14 residues. V was clipped by 5 bases and J by 3 bases, with 13 bases between them. Looked up from germline, CDR1 is SGHTA and CDR2 is FQGNSA. This sample is drawn from a study of shared clonotypes between healthy human individuals. This TCR derives from a man aged 18 to 29 in good health. Some clones in this sample may be carry-over from other donors' samples. Sequenced sample: naive CD4+ T cells from PBMCs. Subset meaning: CD45RA+ positively selected. V is TRBV7-2 and J is TRBJ2-5, with a weak D call TRBD2 (6 bases). The CDR3 DNA follows: TGTGCCAGCAGCCGCGGGACGGACAAAGAGACCCAGTACTTC. Translated, it gives CASSRGTDKETQYF. The variable domain in full, completed from reference TRBV7-2 and TRBJ2-5, reads GAGVSQSPSNKVTEKGKDVELRCDPISGHTALYWYRQSLGQGLEFLIYFQGNSAPDKSGLPSDRFSAERTGGSVSTLTIQRTQQEDSAVYLCASSRGTDKETQYFGPGTRLLVL.